Listed below are T cell receptor beta chains from one sample, sequenced in a study of technical replicates of blood from a few donors. Clones were read by immunoSEQ multiplex PCR, and TCRdb kept only the in-frame ones, dropping some. The sample has 80,000 to 90,000 clones, approximately 94% seen once; the top ten hold about 0.25%. The sequenced sample was T cells isolated from PBMCs. Receptors originate from a human donor in good health. CDR3s leave out the opening cysteine and the closing phenylalanine or tryptophan.

v_call,j_call,cdr3_aa
TRBV28,TRBJ2-7,ASSLYQYEQY
TRBV10-3,TRBJ2-4,AISEYREAKNIQY
TRBV19,TRBJ2-2,ASSRDSTGELF
TRBV9,TRBJ1-3,ASSVVGSGGNTIY
TRBV6-5,TRBJ2-3,APGGADTQY
TRBV11-1,TRBJ2-2,ASSLWRANTGELF
TRBV10-3,TRBJ2-5,AISVANEETQY
TRBV27,TRBJ1-2,ASSLQGANGYT
TRBV7-2,TRBJ1-4,ASSRSQGWSKLF
TRBV5-1,TRBJ1-1,ASSLDSGTEAF
TRBV7-8,TRBJ2-7,ASSPGDGRGEQY
TRBV7-2,TRBJ1-5,ASSLGTGWQPQH
TRBV15,TRBJ1-1,ATSRDAVTALRNTEAF
TRBV19,TRBJ2-3,ASTPGLAALRWEDTQY
TRBV5-1,TRBJ1-1,ASSSGASSNTEAF
TRBV29-1,TRBJ1-5,SVRSLDQPQH
TRBV15,TRBJ2-5,ATSRGEVSGGQETQY
TRBV6-4,TRBJ1-2,ASSEELGVYGYT
TRBV5-1,TRBJ2-2,ASSQTGQASTGELF
TRBV6-1,TRBJ2-3,ASSEAAERDTQY
TRBV10-3,TRBJ2-7,ASWSGPLAHYEQY
TRBV19,TRBJ1-4,ASSYSVNEKLF
TRBV11-2,TRBJ2-2,ASSPLAPRVTGELF
TRBV11-1,TRBJ2-7,ASSWSGEGWYEQY
TRBV18,TRBJ2-1,ASSPRRGTDPNNEQF
TRBV25-1,TRBJ2-3,ASSEYDPFGDTQY
TRBV11-2,TRBJ2-1,ASSPLRGSSYNEQF
TRBV4-1,TRBJ2-2,ASSSRPEYTGELF
TRBV4-1,TRBJ1-5,ASSQGQGGNQPQH
TRBV5-4,TRBJ1-2,ASSSLGAGGGYT
TRBV7-3,TRBJ2-5,ASSRVGTSLETQY
TRBV2,TRBJ2-7,ASSGSSGTGRQY
TRBV30,TRBJ1-6,AWNLPDRGVSPLH
TRBV19,TRBJ2-7,ASSIGTGLTYEQY
TRBV19,TRBJ1-6,ASTTAFSPLH
TRBV6-5,TRBJ2-7,ASSYDSTYEQY
TRBV19,TRBJ1-1,ASSPADRATEAF
TRBV6-9,TRBJ1-5,ASSYSIPGGRGLQPQH
TRBV9,TRBJ1-1,ASSAGGTMSEAF
TRBV30,TRBJ1-2,AWSRGNYGYT